This entry features one T cell receptor beta chain sequence. A single base separates this from a much larger clone, so it may be a read error. Researchers took RNA transcripts and amplified TCR beta CDR3 regions from them. After a first-round RT-PCR with HTBI primers, a second-round multiplex PCR was run. TCRdb passed the multiplex PCR reads through MiXCR, listing each CDR3 protein once. The sample includes over a million distinct CDR3 sequences, 35% to 40% seen only once; the top ten take 8.5% to 14%. The entry originates in a study of Graves' ophthalmopathy and Graves' hyperthyroidism. The CDR3 covers 15 residues. From germline, CDR1 is DFQATT and CDR2 SNEGSKA (reference sequence). Trimming removed 1 base at V and 3 bases at J, with 16 bases between.

The receptor's source is an adult man with Graves' hyperthyroidism. The specimen sequenced was peripheral blood or thyroid tissue (not recorded which). This chain uses TRBV20-1 with TRBJ2-7; a weak D match, TRBD1 (6 bases). The CDR3 nucleotides read TGCAGTGCTAGAGCCAGGGGCCGTAAATACTACGAGCAGTACTTC. Protein: CSARARGRKYYEQYF.